The text below deals with one T cell receptor (beta chain). The antigen is not known. Other DNA sequences from this sample encode an identical CDR3 as well. This entry comes from a study of T cell responses to AZD1222 COVID-19 vaccine. General study findings and limits: Across spike, vaccine-associated CD4 TCRs were found, dominant at 160-218 and 743-854. Only six AZD1222 recipients tested seropositive at baseline.

The method was immunoSEQ multiplex PCR; TCRdb's version includes in-frame clones alone and lacks a portion of them. The table includes about 120,000 clones, 70% to 90% detected once. V lost 3 bases, J lost 2 bases, and 8 bases lay in between. Germline V gives CDR1 SGHRS, CDR2 YFSETQ. This CDR3 is built from 13 residues. The chain links TRBV5-1 to TRBJ1-1, with D hard to call. The TCR sequence derives from an adult in good health. The specimen comprised peripheral blood, sampled on day 0 of MenACWY control vaccination. CDR3: CASSSTVNTEAFF. Here the CDR3 DNA reads TGCGCCAGCAGCTCAACAGTAAACACTGAAGCTTTCTTT.